This T cell receptor (beta chain) was captured in a study of cytomegalovirus exposure and HLA in healthy donors. Across the whole study: An early release of data contained around 80 million unique TCRs, which came from HLA-typed donors. Study-level results: An analysis that was carried out later associated 16,951 TCR beta sequences with HLA alleles at 0.05 false discovery rate. Later analysis revealed greater clonal expansion in HLA-associated TCR beta chains than in equally common others.

With respect to this clone: Its antigen is as yet unknown.

Both 60 Vbeta primers and 13 Jbeta primers went into the PCR. In the study's own analysis: In a later analysis, the count reached about 80 million unique TCR beta chains, with 9 million to 11 million shared. This table comes from immunoSEQ multiplex PCR, and its TCRdb copy is limited to in-frame clones, with some not included. From that table come the V and J calls and clone size; the DNA was used to work out D and trimming. The sample lists roughly 120,000 clones; about 66% were seen once. Per the germline V gene, CDR1 is LGHNA and CDR2 is YSLEER. V lost 3 bases to trimming and J lost 4 bases; unmatched junction nucleotides: 18. The CDR3 extends over 19 amino acids.

This sequence originates from a man aged 30-40 years in good health and CMV-seropositive. The chain couples TRBV4-3 to TRBJ2-1, with 7 nucleotides matching TRBD2. Sequencing was done on a sample of PBMCs. In DNA, the CDR3 is TGCGCCAGCAGCCACCGGGGAGGGTTGGCGGGAGTCGATTACAATGAGCAGTTCTTC. Translating it yields CASSHRGGLAGVDYNEQFF.